This T cell receptor (beta chain) was identified in a study of blood T cell repertoires in COVID-19. For the study at large: T cells, B-cell-depleted T cells, or PBMCs supplied cDNA or gDNA.

Study processing details: Reference gene primer amplification gave estimated nucleated cell counts. TCRdb's table, derived via immunoSEQ multiplex PCR, lists solely in-frame clones and lacks some. V, J and clone size were drawn from that table, and D and trimming were deduced from the DNA. Found here are approximately 170,000 clones, approximately 75% of them singletons; the top ten hold roughly 10%. The ends were cut back, 6 bases at V and 0 bases at J, with 11 bases in the middle. Germline V gives CDR1 SEHNR, CDR2 FQNEAQ (reference sequence). The CDR3 runs 14 residues. This clone was seen ten or more times.

The rearrangement links TRBV7-9 to TRBJ2-5, with D possibly being TRBD1 (6 bases). The source is a human donor in a cohort sampled during active COVID-19. Specimen: peripheral blood. The CDR3 is CASSSDRYQETQYF. For the CDR3, the DNA is TGTGCCAGCAGTTCGGACAGATACCAAGAGACCCAGTACTTC.